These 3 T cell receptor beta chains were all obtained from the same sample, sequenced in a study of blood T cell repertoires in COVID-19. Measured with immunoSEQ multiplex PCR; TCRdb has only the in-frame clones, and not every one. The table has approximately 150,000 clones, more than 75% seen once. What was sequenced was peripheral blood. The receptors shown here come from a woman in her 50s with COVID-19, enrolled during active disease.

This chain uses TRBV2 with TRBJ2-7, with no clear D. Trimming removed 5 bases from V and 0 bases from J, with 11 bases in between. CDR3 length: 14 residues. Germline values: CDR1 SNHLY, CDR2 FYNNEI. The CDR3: CASSPDRSSYEQYF. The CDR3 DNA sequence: TGTGCCAGCAGTCCCGATAGGAGCTCCTACGAGCAGTACTTC.

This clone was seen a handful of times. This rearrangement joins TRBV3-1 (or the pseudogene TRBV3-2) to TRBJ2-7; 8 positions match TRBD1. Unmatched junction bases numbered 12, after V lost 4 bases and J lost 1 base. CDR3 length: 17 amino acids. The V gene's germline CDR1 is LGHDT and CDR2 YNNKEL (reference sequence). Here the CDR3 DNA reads TGTGCCAGCAGCCGGAAGTGGACAGGGACCCCTTCCTACGAGCAGTACTTC. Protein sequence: CASSRKWTGTPSYEQYF.

The CDR3 bases are TGTGCCTGGACTATGGGACACGTGAACACTGAAGCTTTCTTT. It specifies CAWTMGHVNTEAFF. This rearrangement joins TRBV30 to TRBJ1-1; maybe TRBD1 (6 bases). The V and J ends lost 4 bases and 0 bases respectively, with 12 bases between them. CDR3 length: 14 amino acids. Germline V lookup: CDR1 GTSNPN, CDR2 SVGIG (reference sequence). The whole variable domain, remainder taken from reference TRBV30 and TRBJ1-1, is SQTIHQWPATLVQPVGSPLSLECTVEGTSNPNLYWYRQAAGRGLQLLFYSVGIGQISSEVPQNLSASRPQDRQFILSSKKLLLSDSGFYLCAWTMGHVNTEAFFGQGTRLTVV.